These 8 T cell receptor beta chains originate from one sample sequenced in a study of T cell repertoires in cytomegalovirus infection. In TCRdb, the reads were re-called with MiXCR into one record per CDR3 protein. The sample has around 490,000 distinct CDR3 sequences, around 27% seen once; the top ten hold 13%. Sequenced material: PBMCs. The receptors were gathered from a human donor in good health (CMV status not recorded). Some clones in this sample may be carry-over from other donors' samples.

The rearrangement uses TRBV20-1 and TRBJ1-2, with 7 bases identical to TRBD1. V dropped 6 bases and J dropped 3; count of bases not matched to a gene: 13. CDR1 is DFQATT and CDR2 is SNEGSKA in the germline V gene (reference sequence). This CDR3 comprises 15 residues. The chain's CDR3 is CSARRRQGRDYGYTF. The CDR3 coding sequence is TGCAGTGCCAGGAGGCGACAGGGCCGAGACTATGGCTACACCTTC.

Many counts were recorded for this clonotype. The rearrangement uses TRBV7-2 and TRBJ2-6; 8 bases match TRBD1. This CDR3 spans 19 amino acids. Germline loops: CDR1 SGHTA, CDR2 FQGNSA. Trimming took 2 bases from V and 0 from J; bases not matched to a gene: 9. The CDR3 nucleotides are TGTGCCAGCAGCTTAAGGGAGGTGACAGGGGTCTCTGGGGCCAACGTCCTGACTTTC. Translation gives CASSLREVTGVSGANVLTF.

This clonotype was found many times. The V call is TRBV7-2, the J call TRBJ2-3, with TRBD2 matching 16 bases. Unmatched junction bases numbered 13, after V lost 6 bases and J lost 4 bases. Germline-derived CDR1 and CDR2 are SGHTA and FQGNSA. CDR3 size: 19 residues. CDR3 in amino acids: CASRPSGLAGGPLSDTQYF. The DNA for the CDR3 is TGTGCCAGCAGACCCTCGGGACTAGCGGGAGGGCCACTCTCAGATACGCAGTATTTT.

This clonotype has ten or more counts. This chain connects TRBV27 to TRBJ1-5; possibly TRBD1 for D (5 bases). The germline V gene has CDR1 MNHEY and CDR2 SMNVEV (reference sequence). This CDR3 has 15 residues. The V and J ends lost 5 bases and 2 bases respectively, with 13 bases between them. As DNA, the CDR3 is TGTGCCAGCAGTCACCATGCGGGGGGCAATCAGCCCCAGCATTTT. This codes for CASSHHAGGNQPQHF.

The chain has TRBV19 and TRBJ2-1; D unclear. Trimming removed 2 bases at V and 5 bases at J, with 4 bases between. Per germline, CDR1 LNHDA and CDR2 SQIVND (reference sequence). The CDR3 has 12 amino acids. This CDR3 reads CASSILHNEQFF. Here the CDR3 DNA reads TGTGCCAGTAGTATACTGCACAATGAGCAGTTCTTC.

This CDR3 is CASSKQGARNQPQHF. The CDR3, as DNA: TGTGCCAGCAGCAAGCAGGGGGCGCGCAATCAGCCCCAGCATTTT. The chain employs TRBV2 and TRBJ1-5; the match to TRBD1 covers 8 bases. In germline, CDR1 is SNHLY, CDR2 FYNNEI. The CDR3 has 15 residues. The V gene end was trimmed by 6 bases and the J gene end by 2 bases; junction bases not matched to a gene: 6.

The V call is TRBV5-6, the J call TRBJ1-1; the match to TRBD1 covers 8 bases. CDR3 length equals 16 residues. Germline trimming cut 0 bases from V and 2 bases from J; bases unmatched to any gene: 6. The V gene's germline CDR1 is SGHDT and CDR2 YYEEEE. CDR3 DNA sequence: TGTGCCAGCAGCTTGGTAGAGACAGGGGCTAACACTGAAGCTTTCTTT. Amino acid sequence: CASSLVETGANTEAFF.

The chain employs TRBV12-5 and TRBJ2-1; unclear D gene. Deletions cut 0 bases from V and 5 bases from J, with 11 bases between. Germline CDR1 is LGHNT and CDR2 is FRNRAP. The CDR3 sequence is 15 residues long. CDR3 amino acids: CASGLVPDANNEQFF. Written as DNA, the CDR3 is TGTGCTAGTGGTTTGGTACCGGACGCAAACAATGAGCAGTTCTTC.